Listed below are T cell receptor beta chains from one sample, sequenced in a study of PD-1 blockade in classical Hodgkin lymphoma. Using immunoSEQ multiplex PCR, the repertoire was profiled, and TCRdb retains in-frame clones only, with some absent. The sample includes 19,000 or so clones, around 85% of them seen just once. The sequenced sample was peripheral blood mononuclear cells (PBMCs), obtained before the fourth cycle of nivolumab. These receptors all stem from a human donor with classical Hodgkin lymphoma. Both conserved end residues are part of each CDR3. Fields, in order: J gene, V gene, D gene, clone size, CDR3 DNA, CDR3 protein. D genes are given only for firm matches. Clone size is given for some rows only: seen once, a few or many times, or a class if the clone is expanded.

TRBJ1-5,TRBV6-1,-,few,TGTGCCAGCAGTGTCCGGGACGGAAATCAGCCCCAGCATTTT,CASSVRDGNQPQHF
TRBJ1-1,TRBV19,-,-,TGTGCCAGTAGTTTCGGGGTGATCCCTGAAGCTTTCTTT,CASSFGVIPEAFF
TRBJ1-1,TRBV27,-,-,TGTGCCAGCAGTTTAAGCTCAGGGGTGGGTGAAGCTTTCTTT,CASSLSSGVGEAFF
TRBJ2-1,TRBV7-6,-,once,TGTGCCAGCAGCTTAAGTGACAGGTACTACAATGAGCAGTTCTTC,CASSLSDRYYNEQFF
TRBJ1-2,TRBV19,-,few,TGTGCCAGTAACCCCTCAGGACAGTTCTATGGCTACACCTTC,CASNPSGQFYGYTF
TRBJ1-5,TRBV6-5,-,-,TGTGCCAGCAGCTACGGGACGGAGGTCAATCAGCCCCAGCATTTT,CASSYGTEVNQPQHF
TRBJ2-1,TRBV7-9,-,-,TGTGCCAGCAGCCTCACTCACAATGAGCAGTTCTTC,CASSLTHNEQFF
TRBJ2-2,TRBV11-2,TRBD2,-,TGTGCCAGCAGCTCCCTTAGCGGGAAGAACACCGGGGAGCTGTTTTTT,CASSSLSGKNTGELFF
TRBJ2-5,TRBV5-6,TRBD1,once,TGTGCCAGCAGCTTGGGACAGGGGTACCAAGAGACCCAGTACTTC,CASSLGQGYQETQYF
TRBJ1-2,TRBV7-3,-,-,TGTGCCAGCAGCTTAGACTCCTACTATGGCTACACCTTC,CASSLDSYYGYTF
TRBJ2-1,TRBV4-1,-,-,TGCGCCAGCAGCCAAGACGGGAGCTCCTACAATGAGCAGTTCTTC,CASSQDGSSYNEQFF
TRBJ2-7,TRBV5-1,TRBD1,few,TGCGCCAGCAGCTTTGGTCGGACAGGGGGCATCGACGAGCAGTACTTC,CASSFGRTGGIDEQYF
TRBJ2-7,TRBV4-3,TRBD1,-,TGCGCCAGCAGGAACACAGGGGGACAATACTACGAGCAGTACTTC,CASRNTGGQYYEQYF